This T cell receptor (beta chain) was sequenced in a study of blood T cell repertoires in COVID-19. V lost 5 bases to trimming and J lost 8 bases; unmatched junction nucleotides: 13. The CDR3 runs 14 residues. The germline V gene has CDR1 GTSNPN and CDR2 SVGIG (reference sequence). Measured with immunoSEQ multiplex PCR; TCRdb has only the in-frame clones, and not every one. The sample includes over 350,000 clones, 88% of them seen just once. Clinical history as reported by participants underpinned cohort assignment. The chain employs TRBV30 and TRBJ1-1; 8 nucleotides match TRBD1. The receptor's source is a woman aged 18-35 years who had recovered from COVID-19. Input material: PBMCs or T cells enriched from blood (not recorded which). The CDR3 DNA sequence: TGTGCCTGGTTGGGTCAGGGGGCGGTAGCCGAAGCTTTCTTT. As protein: CAWLGQGAVAEAFF. Complete variable domain (other parts from reference TRBV30 and TRBJ1-1): SQTIHQWPATLVQPVGSPLSLECTVEGTSNPNLYWYRQAAGRGLQLLFYSVGIGQISSEVPQNLSASRPQDRQFILSSKKLLLSDSGFYLCAWLGQGAVAEAFFGQGTRLTVV.